A single sample gave rise to the 32 T cell receptor beta chains below, sequenced in a study of brain T cells in children with intractable seizures. Assay used: immunoSEQ multiplex PCR; TCRdb lists only in-frame clones, some missing. The sample has tens of thousands of clones; roughly 91% are singletons. Sequences were derived from peripheral blood, sampled at surgery. These TCRs come from a boy under two years old with tuberous sclerosis and intractable seizures.

This sequence joins TRBV3-1 (or the pseudogene TRBV3-2) and TRBJ2-7; D possibly matches TRBD1 or TRBD2 (6 bases each). V shed 1 base and J shed 5 bases, with 12 bases lying between them. The CDR3 consists of 14 residues. Germline values: CDR1 LGHDT, CDR2 YNNKEL (reference sequence). This CDR3 is CASSQGLGGHEQYF. The CDR3 nucleotides read TGTGCCAGCAGCCAAGGGTTGGGGGGCCACGAGCAGTACTTC.

V usage is TRBV5-6 and J usage is TRBJ2-1, with D hard to call. V lost 4 bases to trimming and J lost 4 bases, with 9 bases between them. This CDR3 contains 13 residues. CDR1 SGHDT and CDR2 YYEEEE come from the germline V gene. Here the CDR3 reads CASSLGLYNEQFF. The CDR3 DNA reads TGTGCCAGCAGCCTGGGATTATACAATGAGCAGTTCTTC.

The chain links TRBV6-2 or TRBV6-3 to TRBJ2-1; TRBD2 aligns across 12 bases. CDR3 length equals 16 residues. V lost 2 bases and J lost 4; bases outside the gene matches: 3. Per the germline V gene, CDR1 is MNHEY and CDR2 is SVGEGT. Here the CDR3 DNA reads TGTGCCAGCAGTTACACTCTAGCGGGAGGGTACAATGAGCAGTTCTTC. Encoded protein: CASSYTLAGGYNEQFF.

The chain joins TRBV6-5 to TRBJ2-7; D ambiguous. Germline V gives CDR1 MNHEY, CDR2 SVGAGI. The V end was cut by 0 bases, the J end by 2 bases, with 8 bases between. This CDR3 has 14 amino acids. The CDR3 nucleotides read TGTGCCAGCAGTTACTCCAGCAGCGCCTACGAGCAGTACTTC. Protein sequence: CASSYSSSAYEQYF.

The table lists this clone with a count of one. The V gene is TRBV6-5, the J gene TRBJ1-5, with 9 bases fitting TRBD1. From germline, CDR1 is MNHEY and CDR2 SVGAGI. Losses at the gene ends were 6 bases for V and 5 bases for J; bases not matched to a gene: 8. The CDR3 loop spans 15 amino acids. Written as DNA, the CDR3 is TGTGCCAGCAGGGACAGGGGTAGGACGGATCAGCCCCAGCATTTT. Its translation is CASRDRGRTDQPQHF.

The chain uses TRBV7-2 and TRBJ1-6, with 11 positions matching TRBD1. Germline V gives CDR1 SGHTA, CDR2 FQGNSA. This CDR3 is built from 14 residues. The V and J ends lost 7 bases and 10 bases, in that order; junction bases with no gene match: 6. The CDR3 spells CASTLDRGRSPLHF. Here the CDR3 DNA reads TGTGCCAGCACTCTGGACAGGGGGCGATCACCCCTCCACTTT. Filled out from reference TRBV7-2 and TRBJ1-6, the complete variable domain reads GAGVSQSPSNKVTEKGKDVELRCDPISGHTALYWYRQSLGQGLEFLIYFQGNSAPDKSGLPSDRFSAERTGGSVSTLTIQRTQQEDSAVYLCASTLDRGRSPLHFGNGTRLTVT.

This chain uses TRBV6-6 with TRBJ2-2; 7 bases match TRBD1. This CDR3 comprises 16 residues. V was clipped by 5 bases and J by 0 bases; unmatched bases: 6. Germline V CDR1 and CDR2: MNHNY, SVGAGI (reference sequence). DNA for the CDR3: TGTGCCAGCAGTCGGGACAGCCTTGCGAACACCGGGGAGCTGTTTTTT. Translating it yields CASSRDSLANTGELFF.

The V gene is TRBV13, the J gene TRBJ2-1; D call uncertain. The CDR3 is made up of 12 amino acids. The V end lost 6 bases, the J end lost 8 bases, and 11 bases lay between the germline ends. Germline assignment: CDR1 PRHDT and CDR2 FYEKMQ (reference sequence). CDR3 nucleotides: TGTGCCAGCAGGCATTCGGGCTATGAGCAGTTCTTC. It specifies CASRHSGYEQFF.

The J gene is TRBJ1-3, the V gene TRBV7-9, with no clear D. The CDR3 is 16 residues long. Germline V CDR1 and CDR2: SEHNR, FQNEAQ (reference sequence). Between the trimmed V and J ends, which lost 1 base and 7 bases, there was a span of 17 bases. For the CDR3, the DNA is TGTGCCAGCAGCTTAGGTAGCCTCGCTCTTGGGAACACCATATATTTT. Translated: CASSLGSLALGNTIYF.

This chain connects TRBV5-6 to TRBJ2-1; possibly TRBD1 for D (5 bases). Trimming cost V 4 bases and J 2 bases, with 16 bases left between them. This CDR3 comprises 16 residues. CDR1 and CDR2 from the germline V gene are SGHDT and YYEEEE. In nucleotides, the CDR3 is TGTGCCAGCAGCATTCTGCCTGGGGCACCCTACAATGAGCAGTTCTTC. This gives the protein CASSILPGAPYNEQFF.

The chain employs TRBV13 and TRBJ2-7; D remains ambiguous. The CDR3 consists of 14 residues. The germline V gene encodes CDR1 PRHDT and CDR2 FYEKMQ (reference sequence). Trimming removed 2 bases from V and 3 bases from J, with 11 bases in between. The CDR3 loop reads CASSLTPSLYEQYF. The DNA for the CDR3 is TGTGCCAGCAGCTTAACACCCAGCCTCTACGAGCAGTACTTC.

This clone was seen a few times. V usage is TRBV10-1 and J usage is TRBJ2-2, with unresolved D. V lost 1 base and J lost 0, with 9 bases in between. CDR3 size: 16 residues. From germline, CDR1 is WNHNN and CDR2 SYGVQD (reference sequence). CDR3 sequence reads: CASSELSGPNTGELFF. The CDR3 DNA reads as TGCGCCAGCAGTGAGTTGTCAGGCCCGAACACCGGGGAGCTGTTTTTT.

CDR3 region: CASSTRTGQGGFGEAFF. The CDR3 DNA sequence: TGTGCCAGCAGCACGCGAACCGGGCAGGGAGGTTTCGGTGAAGCTTTCTTT. The rearrangement uses TRBV9 and TRBJ1-1; D may be TRBD1 (5 bases). The length of the CDR3 is 17 residues. V was clipped by 4 bases and J by 7 bases, with 26 bases between them. The germline V gene has CDR1 SGDLS and CDR2 YYNGEE.

This rearrangement joins TRBV20-1 to TRBJ2-3, with unresolved D. Germline V gives CDR1 DFQATT, CDR2 SNEGSKA (reference sequence). The CDR3 has 10 residues. With 3 bases removed from V and 7 bases from J, the gap between germline ends came to 5 bases. The CDR3 region has the DNA TGCAGTGCTAGCGGGTATACGCAGTATTTT. Its protein product is CSASGYTQYF.

This chain links TRBV25-1 with TRBJ1-3, with no clear D. Germline V gene sequence: CDR1 MGHDK, CDR2 SYGVNS. The V gene lost 4 bases and the J gene lost 8 bases, with 9 bases spanning the gap. This CDR3 region has 12 residues. CDR3 residues: CASSAPSDTIYF. CDR3 DNA sequence: TGTGCCAGCAGTGCCCCATCCGACACCATATATTTT.

Concerning this clone itself: Its ends do not fully match the called genes, so a read error is possible. The J gene is TRBJ1-6, the V gene TRBV28; D gene unclear. This CDR3 is 11 amino acids long. Per the germline V gene, CDR1 is MDHEN and CDR2 is SYDVKM. This chain's CDR3 is CASSSVGKIDF. CDR3 in DNA: TGTGCCAGCAGTTCCGTAGGAAAAATTGACTTT. The full variable domain, completed using reference TRBV28 and TRBJ1-6, is DVKVTQSSRYLVKRTGEKVFLECVQDMDHENMFWYRQDPGLGLRLIYFSYDVKMKEKGDIPEGYSVSREKKERFSLILESASTNQTSMYLCASSSVGKIDFGNGTRLTVT.

The CDR3 DNA reads TGTGCCAGCAGTCAGGACAGGGGAGGGGAGACCCAGTACTTC. Translation gives CASSQDRGGETQYF. The rearrangement links TRBV6-8 to TRBJ2-5, with 9 bases fitting TRBD1. From germline, CDR1 is MNHGY and CDR2 SAAAGT. Losses at the gene ends were 5 bases for V and 5 bases for J; bases not matched to a gene: 6. This CDR3 has 14 amino acids.

J is TRBJ2-3 and V is TRBV7-2, with 8 bases matching TRBD1. V lost 0 bases and J lost 4; bases outside the gene matches: 6. Germline loops: CDR1 SGHTA, CDR2 FQGNSA. The CDR3 loop spans 16 amino acids. The CDR3 reads CASSLAATGVPDTQYF. CDR3 nucleotide sequence: TGTGCCAGCAGCTTAGCCGCGACAGGGGTCCCAGATACGCAGTATTTT.

The chain employs TRBV4-1 and TRBJ1-3; D remains ambiguous. The germline V gene encodes CDR1 MGHRA and CDR2 YSYEKL. The germline V and J ends were trimmed by 2 bases and 1 base, with 9 bases remaining between them. The CDR3 extends over 15 amino acids. The CDR3 region is CASSQPTFSGNTIYF. CDR3 nucleotide sequence: TGCGCCAGCAGCCAACCAACTTTTTCTGGAAACACCATATATTTT.

V usage is TRBV29-1 and J usage is TRBJ2-5, with 11 bases aligning to TRBD1. Germline values: CDR1 SQVTM, CDR2 ANQGSEA. The CDR3 consists of 12 residues. Losses at the gene ends were 7 bases for V and 4 bases for J; bases not matched to a gene: 2. The CDR3 protein is CSAGTGGETQYF. As DNA, the CDR3 is TGCAGCGCCGGGACAGGGGGAGAGACCCAGTACTTC. Together with reference TRBV29-1 and TRBJ2-5, the CDR3 gives the full variable domain: SAVISQKPSRDICQRGTSLTIQCQVDSQVTMMFWYRQQPGQSLTLIATANQGSEATYESGFVIDKFPISRPNLTFSTLTVSNMSPEDSSIYLCSAGTGGETQYFGPGTRLLVL.

This chain uses TRBV19 with TRBJ1-3; D may be TRBD1 (6 bases). Per the germline V gene, CDR1 is LNHDA and CDR2 is SQIVND (reference sequence). V lost 10 bases, J lost 0 bases, and 10 bases lay in between. The CDR3 extends over 13 amino acids. The CDR3 spells CAIGGDSGNTIYF. CDR3 sequence (DNA): TGTGCCATAGGGGGGGACTCTGGAAACACCATATATTTT.

The J gene is TRBJ2-3, the V gene TRBV19, with no clear D. Germline CDR1 reads LNHDA; CDR2 reads SQIVND (reference sequence). This CDR3 is 15 amino acids long. The V and J ends lost 4 bases and 3 bases respectively, with 14 bases between them. CDR3 nucleotides: TGTGCCAGTAGTACCGGTTTGTTCGTGACAGATACGCAGTATTTT. Its translation: CASSTGLFVTDTQYF. The whole variable domain, remainder taken from reference TRBV19 and TRBJ2-3, is DGGITQSPKYLFRKEGQNVTLSCEQNLNHDAMYWYRQDPGQGLRLIYYSQIVNDFQKGDIAEGYSVSREKKESFPLTVTSAQKNPTAFYLCASSTGLFVTDTQYFGPGTRLTVL.

V is TRBV6-4 and J is TRBJ2-1; tentative D call: TRBD2 (6 bases). The CDR3 length is 11 residues. Trimming took 3 bases from V and 10 from J, leaving 7 bases between them. CDR1 MRHNA and CDR2 SNTAGT come from the germline V gene. The CDR3 sequence: CASSEGGEQFF. For the CDR3, the DNA is TGTGCCAGCAGTGAGGGAGGCGAGCAGTTCTTC.

In DNA form, the CDR3 reads TGTGCCAGCAGCATCCTAAGGGACAGCACAGATACGCAGTATTTT. It specifies CASSILRDSTDTQYF. This chain uses TRBV6-5 with TRBJ2-3; D might be TRBD1 or TRBD2, each matching 5 bases. The CDR3 length is 15 residues. V was clipped by 6 bases and J by 0 bases, with 13 bases between them. Germline CDR1 MNHEY, CDR2 SVGAGI.

In its sample, this clone was seen once. The J gene is TRBJ2-3, the V gene TRBV5-1; 9 bases align to TRBD2. From germline, CDR1 is SGHRS and CDR2 YFSETQ. The junction had 9 bases not matched to a gene; V was cut back by 4 bases and J by 3 bases. The CDR3 loop spans 16 amino acids. The CDR3 here is CASSLIAGVSTDTQYF. CDR3 coding DNA: TGCGCCAGCAGCCTTATAGCGGGAGTAAGTACAGATACGCAGTATTTT.

This chain joins TRBV20-1 and TRBJ1-1; D gene uncertain. CDR1 and CDR2 from the germline V gene are DFQATT and SNEGSKA (reference sequence). CDR3 size: 11 residues. The V end lost 6 bases, the J end lost 1 base, and 6 bases lay between the germline ends. Written as DNA, the CDR3 is TGCAGTGCCCCGAGGAACACTGAAGCTTTCTTT. Translated: CSAPRNTEAFF.

In DNA form, the CDR3 reads TGTGCCAGCAGTGACCTCAACAGGGGGCGTACCTACGAGCAGTACTTC. Translated: CASSDLNRGRTYEQYF. This chain uses TRBV6-1 with TRBJ2-7, with 9 bases that match TRBD1. The germline V gene has CDR1 MNHNS and CDR2 SASEGT. J was trimmed by 2 bases and V by 3 bases; bases with no gene match: 8. The CDR3 covers 16 residues.

This clone was found once. The chain employs TRBV5-1 and TRBJ2-3, with a weak D call TRBD2 (6 bases). There are 15 residues in the CDR3. V lost 3 bases and J 4 bases, leaving 15 bases between the germline ends. The germline CDR1 and CDR2 sequences are SGHRS and YFSETQ. The CDR3: CASSSGGRNADTQYF. The CDR3 nucleotides read TGCGCCAGCAGCTCAGGAGGGAGGAATGCAGATACGCAGTATTTT.

CDR3 in amino acids: CASSAGTGETEAFF. The DNA of the CDR3 is TGTGCCAGCAGTGCAGGGACAGGGGAAACTGAAGCTTTCTTT. V is TRBV25-1 and J is TRBJ1-1, with 10 nucleotides matching TRBD1. Germline V gene sequence: CDR1 MGHDK, CDR2 SYGVNS. The CDR3 is 14 amino acids. The V segment lost 4 bases and the J segment 5 bases; nucleotides outside the gene matches: 4.

This clone was counted once. This chain uses TRBV6-1 with TRBJ2-7; TRBD2 matches 8 bases. The CDR3 sequence is 19 residues long. CDR1 and CDR2 from the germline V gene are MNHNS and SASEGT. The junction had 16 bases not matched to a gene; V was cut back by 3 bases and J by 0 bases. This CDR3 reads CASSDYSLRGARSSYEQYF. The CDR3, as DNA: TGTGCCAGCAGTGATTACAGTTTGCGGGGGGCAAGGAGCTCCTACGAGCAGTACTTC.

The chain combines TRBV7-9 with TRBJ2-7; 7 bases are shared with TRBD1. V dropped 2 bases and J dropped 2; count of bases not matched to a gene: 15. This CDR3 is built from 18 residues. Germline loops: CDR1 SEHNR, CDR2 FQNEAQ (reference sequence). As DNA, the CDR3 is TGTGCCAGCAGCTTACCCCGGGAACCGGGACAGAGAGCCTACGAGCAGTACTTC. Residues: CASSLPREPGQRAYEQYF.

CDR3 sequence (DNA): TGTGCCAGCAGCTCAAACAGGGGAAGGCAGCCCCAGCATTTT. It yields the protein CASSSNRGRQPQHF. The chain has TRBV28 and TRBJ1-5; the match to TRBD1 covers 7 bases. CDR1 and CDR2 from the germline V gene are MDHEN and SYDVKM. The ends lost 6 bases at V and 7 bases at J; junction bases unmatched: 9. The CDR3 is 14 residues long.